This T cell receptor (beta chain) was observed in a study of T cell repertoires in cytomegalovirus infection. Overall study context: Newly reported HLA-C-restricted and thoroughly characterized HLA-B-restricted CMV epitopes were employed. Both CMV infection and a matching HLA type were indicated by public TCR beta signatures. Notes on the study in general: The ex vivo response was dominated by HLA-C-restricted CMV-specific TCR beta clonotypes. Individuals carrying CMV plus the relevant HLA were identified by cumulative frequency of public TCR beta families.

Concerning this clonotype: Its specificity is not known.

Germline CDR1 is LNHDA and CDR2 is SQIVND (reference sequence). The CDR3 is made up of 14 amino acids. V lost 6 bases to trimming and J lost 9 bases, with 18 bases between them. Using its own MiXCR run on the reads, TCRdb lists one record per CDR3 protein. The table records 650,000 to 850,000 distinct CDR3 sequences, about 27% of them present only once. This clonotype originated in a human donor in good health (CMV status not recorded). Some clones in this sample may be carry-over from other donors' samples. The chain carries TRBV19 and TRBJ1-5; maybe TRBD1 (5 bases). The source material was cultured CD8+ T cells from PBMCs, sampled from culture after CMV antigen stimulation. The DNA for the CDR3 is TGTGCCAGTAGCCCACCACAGGACACGGTGCCCCAGCATTTT. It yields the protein CASSPPQDTVPQHF.